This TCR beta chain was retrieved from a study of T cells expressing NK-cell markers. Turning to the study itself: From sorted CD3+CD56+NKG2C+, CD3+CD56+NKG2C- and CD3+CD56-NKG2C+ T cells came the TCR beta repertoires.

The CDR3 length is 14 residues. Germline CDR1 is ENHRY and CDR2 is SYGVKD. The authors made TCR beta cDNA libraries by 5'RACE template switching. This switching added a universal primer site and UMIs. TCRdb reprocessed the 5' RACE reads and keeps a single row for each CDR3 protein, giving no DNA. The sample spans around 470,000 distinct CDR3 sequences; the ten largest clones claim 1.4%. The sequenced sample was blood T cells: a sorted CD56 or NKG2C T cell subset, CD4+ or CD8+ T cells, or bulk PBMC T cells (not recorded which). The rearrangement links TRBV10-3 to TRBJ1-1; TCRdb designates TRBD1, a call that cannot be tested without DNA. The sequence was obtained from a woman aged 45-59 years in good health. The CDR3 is CAISPDRGGTEAFF.